This paragraph reports one T cell receptor beta chain. The antigen it binds to is not known. The input lacks base qualities; no much larger clone sits a single base away. This record belongs to a study of blood T cell repertoires in COVID-19 (dated by TCRdb to the early 2020s). Notes on the research overall: The collaborator samples originated in the United States, Italy and Spain and spanned the acute and convalescent phases of COVID-19. The samples were drawn from the first 160 participants of the ongoing ImmuneRACE study and from under 1,500 subjects provided by 6 global collaborators. The material from the prospective study consisted of cDNA or gDNA derived from T cells, B-cell-depleted T cells, or PBMCs. Where available, HLA class I and class II types were taken from metadata supplied by the sample provider and were not determined by assay-based typing. The dataset comprised deeply sampled blood TCRbeta repertoires from subjects exposed to, actively infected with, or recovered from COVID-19. A de-identified subject ID, COVID-19 status, age in years and sex were almost always included in the sample metadata. A freely available public database, intended as a resource for researchers studying the immune response to SARS-CoV-2, is where the repertoires were released.

Each collaborating institution followed its own protocols to collect whole blood in K2EDTA tubes. For TCRbeta analysis, collaborator samples were shipped as frozen whole blood, as isolated PBMCs, or as DNA extracted from either sample type. CDR3 length: 11 amino acids, cysteine to phenylalanine. The read is trimmed to its CDR3 DNA, 33 bases read in frame from base 1. V and J lose 3 bases and 6 bases, and a span of 6 bases separates them. CDR1 and CDR2 are read off the germline V gene as ENHRY and SYGVKD. The immunoSEQ Assay, a bias-controlled multiplex PCR, was used to amplify TCRbeta CDR3 regions from genomic DNA. From the authors' description of their analysis: The number of nucleated cells in each sample was estimated from the amplification of reference gene primers within the assay. To quantify the absolute abundance of each unique TCRbeta CDR3 rearrangement, sequence reads were collapsed and filtered. For each sample, productive Simpson clonality was calculated by taking the square root of Simpson's diversity index across productive rearrangements. TCRdb took over this immuneACCESS table, retaining in-frame rearrangements with V and J assigned. Such tables are incomplete; in checked studies, under half of the missing clones stem from an unresolved V gene, and the remainder is unexplained. The DNA was the basis for D and trimming; V, J and clone size are from that table. The sample has some 200,000 clones on record, around three quarters of them singletons. Clones ranked in the top ten supply 7.2% of the sample.

What the study reported, not specific to this receptor: How much clinical and demographic metadata was included differed by source and by participant, and the metadata was provided uncurated.

The TCR sequence derives from a woman in her 70s with acute or convalescent COVID-19. The sequence is built from TRBV10-3 and TRBJ2-7; TRBD1 might be the D gene, on 5 matching bases. The sample comprised peripheral blood. The CDR3 reads CAISDRVEQYF. Read as DNA, the sequence is TGTGCCATCAGTGACAGGGTCGAGCAGTACTTC.